This T cell receptor (beta chain) was identified in a study of cytomegalovirus exposure and HLA in healthy donors (dated by TCRdb to about 2017). At the level of the whole study: According to an earlier analysis of a few hundred of the donors, about 179 million T cells yielded some 120 million unique TCR beta sequences and approximately 280 Gb of sequence data. An early release covering roughly 640 HLA-typed donors comprised approximately 290 gigabases of sequencing data and approximately 80 million unique TCR sequences. Of the 398 genotyped donors, roughly 85% fell in the genetic ancestry cluster associated with self-reported Caucasian donors. The aim of the study was to test whether cataloging public T cell receptors could identify signatures of past pathogen exposure. The study used immunosequencing to profile the T cell repertoires of 666 subjects and linked those repertoires to cytomegalovirus serostatus. In addition to the first cohort of 650 to 800 subjects, a separate validation cohort of approximately 130 different subjects was used. The study combined high-throughput TCR immunosequencing, statistical association of individual TCRs with disease status, and machine learning to predict cytomegalovirus infection status. A later analysis re-examined previously published TCR beta repertoires from roughly 650 donors and added high-resolution HLA genotyping to investigate patterns of TCR occurrence. Rather than drawing on any new phenotypic data, the later analysis identified candidate immune exposures from TCR beta sequences and the way those sequences occurred across donors. To decide whether each TCR beta V gene segment behaved as functional or pseudogenic, an earlier analysis of over 500 of the donors relied on high-throughput TCR beta sequencing. Donor age, sex, ethnicity and CMV serostatus were compiled together with the repertoire data. A later genetic analysis took genome-wide SNP genotypes for about three fifths of the 666 donors and used that subset as a discovery cohort. All discovery cohort repertoires had been generated using a single sequencing platform. HLA typing covered class I and class II loci at four-digit resolution. The number of typed donors differed by locus: about 620-630 for A, B, C, DRB1 and DQB1; some 500 for DQA1; fewer than 610 for DPA1; and some 430 for DPB1. About five DR-DQ haplotypes were handled as single units for association and clustering, since linkage in the cohort was strong. Among about 410 genotyped donors of the cohort, an average of around 250,000 unique TCR beta nucleotide sequences was sequenced per donor, of which roughly 17% were non-productive. Broad study findings and their caveats: Across donors, most TCR sequences were observed very rarely, whereas some public TCRs were present in many individuals. A cluster of highly shared sequence variants was judged likely to be a technical artifact of the sequencing pipeline. Compared with equally common non-associated chains, HLA-associated TCR beta chains in a later analysis were more clonally expanded and had lower generation probabilities. In a later analysis, around 17,000 TCR beta sequences were associated with specific HLA alleles at a false discovery rate of 0.05. In a later genetic analysis, fewer N-insertions in productive TCRs were reported among donors in an Asian-associated ancestry cluster than the roughly 640-donor mean. Only TCR beta chains were sequenced in this cohort, and the absence of alpha or paired-chain data limited detectable features. A further reported finding was that TCR beta sequences accurately predicted the HLA-A and HLA-B alleles for most subjects in the first cohort. In a later analysis, most CMV-associated TCR beta chains were found to appear HLA-restricted, with HLA associations seemingly driven largely by CMV exposure. Because the 87-base-pair reads could not distinguish some IMGT-functional V segments, including TRBV6-2 and TRBV6-3, those segments were excluded. Broadly in line with IMGT annotations, most TCR beta V segments showed up in productive rearrangements about 87% or about 30% of the time in an earlier analysis of roughly 590 of the donors. A later genetic analysis associated a missense DCLRE1C variant with V-gene and J-gene trimming of TCR beta chains, and an independent cohort replicated the association. In a later analysis, the rate of TCR association differed among HLA loci, with DRB1 alleles having the most associated TCRs and HLA-C alleles having the fewest. Strong co-occurrence of HLA alleles, especially DR and DQ, made assigning TCR associations to individual alleles difficult. Correlated functional status among segregating V segments might reflect linkage disequilibrium, but an unknown experimental factor could not be ruled out. The presence/absence analyses assumed that sequencing depth was roughly uniform across donors, and that assumption may not be true. A few of the identified cytomegalovirus-associated TCR beta chains were confirmed in vitro to be specific for cytomegalovirus antigens. A total of fewer than 200 TCR beta chains were listed by the study as associated with cytomegalovirus. The earlier analysis of 587 of the donors excluded some 15 rarely observed V segments, including chromosome 9 orphons, because counts were too low. The classifier was reported to diagnose cytomegalovirus status with high specificity and sensitivity in both the original cohort and the validation cohort. The authors suggested that the approach could potentially be generalized to other disease states and immunological phenotypes. Because some donors lacked HLA typing at each locus, the association tests relied only on the typed subset. Immune exposure information for the cohort was limited to CMV serostatus. In a later analysis, several top co-occurrence clusters were reported to appear linked to parvovirus B19, influenza, CMV and Epstein-Barr virus.

Library construction relied on the immunoSEQ multiplex PCR assay. For the multiplex PCR, a mixture combining 60 forward primers for TCR Vbeta segments and 13 reverse primers for TCR Jbeta segments was used. The CDR3 region of rearranged TCR beta genes was amplified from genomic DNA by a multiplex PCR assay. The amplified TCR beta libraries were sequenced on the Illumina HiSeq System as 87-base-pair reads. The original methods were these. A later analysis counted about 80 million unique TCR beta chains across the 650 to 700 repertoires, and roughly 9.9 million of these chains were shared by at least two donors. Raw reads were error-corrected and collapsed into unique sequences by a nearest-neighbor algorithm in which closely related sequences were merged to remove PCR and sequencing errors. V, D and J gene segments were assigned by aligning CDR3 sequences to IMGT reference sequences. For a sequence to be retained, a match of at least six nucleotides to both a V gene segment and a J gene segment was required. Rearrangements were classified as productive when the CDR3 lacked stop codons and remained in frame with V and J, and all other rearrangements were classified as non-productive. CDR3 was defined according to IMGT convention as the region running from the second conserved V-encoded cysteine to the conserved J-encoded phenylalanine. The earlier analysis of 587 of the donors excluded sequences that lacked an unambiguous match to a single V gene segment. In an earlier analysis of roughly 500 of the donors, V segments were called functional above 56.7% productive rearrangements and were called segregating when the between-donor standard deviation exceeded 5%. To diagnose cytomegalovirus status from the catalog of TCR beta chain sequences, a statistical classification framework was built. V and J gene assignment, in a later analysis, came from comparing TCR nucleotide sequences with IMGT/GENE-DB human TR gene sequences. Using the TCRdist pipeline, a later analysis assigned CDR3 sequences along with most-parsimonious VDJ recombination scenarios. In a later analysis, every TCR beta chain was defined by the combination of its CDR3 amino acid sequence and its V-gene family, and reads without a unique V-gene family were dropped. As a way to deal with suspected cross-contamination and a sequencing artifact, a later analysis dropped roughly 600 nucleotide sequences that were highly shared and had low generation probability. In a later analysis, a clonal expansion index was calculated for each public chain from normalized within-repertoire ranks of inferred template counts. A later analysis computed generation probabilities with a VDJ recombination model fitted to out-of-frame rearrangements, and checked the results against IGoR. Hypergeometric tests were used in a later analysis to score TCR-TCR, TCR-HLA and TCR-CMV co-occurrence, with a repertoire-size bias correction applied to the TCR pairs. False discovery rates were estimated in a later analysis by permuting HLA or CMV assignments 20 times. In a later analysis, co-occurring TCRs were grouped with DBSCAN, and TCRdist sequence similarity was added when clustering was performed within HLA-allele-positive subsets. Co-occurrence clustering excluded repertoires with fewer than 30,000 or more than 120,000 public chains, plus five with anomalous nucleotide sharing. TCRdb carries this immuneACCESS record with in-frame sequences only. Its versions omit some clonotypes, under half of them owing to an unresolved V gene in the studies checked, with the rest unexplained. Clone size and the V and J calls come from that table; the DNA yielded D and trimming. The sample's table lists a count of some 150,000 clones. The top ten constitute approximately 2.5% of the sample.

Comment on this clone: What this receptor recognizes is not known.

V is clipped by 3 bases and J by 7 bases, and the sequence between their germline boundaries is 14 bases long. Spanning cysteine to phenylalanine, the CDR3 consists of 14 amino acids. The only DNA kept is the CDR3, 42 bases in frame from the first base. CDR1 is given as SGHRS and CDR2 as YFSETQ, both from the germline V gene. The cohort consisted of some 670 healthy bone marrow donors. At the time of sampling, all cohort members were nominally healthy, though unrecorded immune exposures were likely present. The donor was CMV seronegative and was included in the group of a few hundred seronegative cohort members. Each donor provided a peripheral blood sample, and peripheral blood mononuclear cells were used for TCR beta sequencing. The Qiagen DNeasy Blood Extraction Kit was used to extract genomic DNA from the blood cell samples.

The sequence joins TRBV5-1 to TRBJ1-5, with TRBD1 tentatively as D gene (5 bases match). The receptor's source is a middle-aged man in good health and CMV-seronegative. Sequenced material: PBMCs. The DNA is TGCGCCAGCAGCTCGGACGGCCCAGGGCAGCCCCAGCATTTT. Its protein product is CASSSDGPGQPQHF.